These 29 T cell receptor beta chains were all obtained from the same sample, sequenced in a study of blood T cell repertoires in COVID-19. The table came from immunoSEQ multiplex PCR; TCRdb's copy has only in-frame clones and leaves some out. The sample records approximately 400,000 clones, around 86% being singletons. The sequencing sample was made of PBMCs or T cells enriched from blood (not recorded which). The receptors here all came from a woman between 50 and 59 years old who had recovered from COVID-19.

This chain links TRBV18 with TRBJ2-2, with D perhaps matching TRBD1 (6 bases). The length of the CDR3 is 19 residues. V shed 3 bases and J shed 1 base, with 21 bases lying between them. The germline V gene has CDR1 KGHSH and CDR2 LQKENI. CDR3 nucleotides: TGTGCCAGCTCACCTCTCCAGTGGTCAGGACAGCTGAACACCGGGGAGCTGTTTTTT. Amino acids: CASSPLQWSGQLNTGELFF.

V and J are TRBV25-1 and TRBJ1-5, with 7 nucleotides matching TRBD1. The germline CDR1 and CDR2 sequences are MGHDK and SYGVNS. The CDR3 is 13 residues long. V shed 6 bases, J shed 1 base, and the junction held 0 bases outside the gene matches. Here the CDR3 reads CASRGQSNQPQHF. CDR3 nucleotide sequence: TGTGCCAGCAGGGGACAGAGCAATCAGCCCCAGCATTTT.

The V gene is TRBV19, the J gene TRBJ2-3, with 7 bases that match TRBD2. Germline CDR1 is LNHDA and CDR2 is SQIVND (reference sequence). This CDR3 is 11 amino acids long. With 9 bases clipped from V and 15 bases from J, the junction kept 12 bases outside the gene matches. Here the CDR3 DNA reads TGTGCCAGCTTGGGGGAGGGCACCCTCTATTTT. Translation: CASLGEGTLYF.

V usage is TRBV18 and J usage is TRBJ1-1, with 10 positions matching TRBD1. The germline CDR1 and CDR2 sequences are KGHSH and LQKENI. The trim removed 2 bases at V and 8 bases at J, leaving 5 bases unmatched. The CDR3 covers 14 residues. The CDR3 sequence: CASSPTDRGQEAFF. CDR3 nucleotides: TGTGCCAGCTCACCAACCGACAGGGGGCAGGAAGCTTTCTTT. Full variable domain (outside the CDR3, taken from reference TRBV18 and TRBJ1-1): NAGVMQNPRHLVRRRGQEARLRCSPMKGHSHVYWYRQLPEEGLKFMVYLQKENIIDESGMPKERFSAEFPKEGPSILRIQQVVRGDSAAYFCASSPTDRGQEAFFGQGTRLTVV.

V gene TRBV4-2 combines with J gene TRBJ1-1; 7 bases are a match to TRBD1. Losses at the gene ends were 0 bases for V and 2 bases for J; bases not matched to a gene: 12. Germline-derived CDR1 and CDR2 are LGHNA and YNFKEQ. The CDR3 spans 18 residues. The CDR3 DNA follows: TGTGCCAGCAGCCAAGAAGGTCAGTGGTCAGGGGGAAACACTGAAGCTTTCTTT. Translated: CASSQEGQWSGGNTEAFF.

V is TRBV7-2 and J is TRBJ2-7, with unresolved D. CDR1 is SGHTA, CDR2 FQGNSA, per germline. V was clipped by 2 bases and J by 2 bases, with 7 bases between them. The CDR3 sequence is 13 residues long. DNA of the CDR3: TGTGCCAGCAGCTTATACTATACCTACGAGCAGTACTTC. Translation: CASSLYYTYEQYF.

The V and J genes are TRBV18 and TRBJ1-5; D remains ambiguous. This CDR3 comprises 13 residues. From germline, CDR1 is KGHSH and CDR2 LQKENI. V gave up 2 bases and J gave up 6 bases, with 8 bases separating them. CDR3 nucleotide sequence: TGTGCCAGCTCACCAGTTTCGGGTCAGCCCCAGCATTTT. Protein product: CASSPVSGQPQHF.

V gene TRBV6-2 or TRBV6-3 combines with J gene TRBJ2-5, with 7 bases fitting TRBD1. Per germline, CDR1 MNHEY and CDR2 SVGEGT. V lost 4 bases to trimming and J lost 2 bases; unmatched junction nucleotides: 7. The length of the CDR3 is 15 residues. CDR3 nucleotide sequence: TGTGCCAGCAGTTGGGACACAGGGGATCAAGAGACCCAGTACTTC. This gives the protein CASSWDTGDQETQYF.

Only a few counts were recorded for this clone. This chain connects TRBV6-1 to TRBJ1-5, with D tentatively TRBD1 (5 bases). The CDR3 contains 16 residues. Trimming removed 1 base from V and 1 base from J, with 11 bases in between. From germline, CDR1 is MNHNS and CDR2 SASEGT. The CDR3 nucleotides read TGTGCCAGCAGTGAAGTGCCCTCAGGGAGCAATCAGCCCCAGCATTTT. The encoded protein is CASSEVPSGSNQPQHF.

About this clone: A much larger clone lies one base from this, so it may be a read error. Other DNA sequences in this specimen translate into the identical CDR3. CDR3 sequence reads: CASSLETGGTEAFF. In DNA form, the CDR3 reads TGTGCCAGCAGCTTAGAGACAGGGGGCACTGAAGCTTTCTTT. The rearrangement joins TRBV7-9 to TRBJ1-1; 9 bases map to TRBD1. Trimming cost V 1 base and J 4 bases; bases outside gene matches: 1. The CDR3 loop spans 14 amino acids. Germline CDR1 reads SEHNR; CDR2 reads FQNEAQ (reference sequence).

The chain links TRBV5-8 to TRBJ1-6, with D maybe TRBD1 (5 bases). The CDR3 is 11 amino acids. V was cut by 4 bases and J by 13 bases, with 9 bases left in between. Germline CDR1 and CDR2: SGHTS and YDEGEE. CDR3 amino acids: CASSHRFPLHF. CDR3 nucleotides: TGTGCCAGCAGCCACAGGTTCCCCCTCCACTTT.

V is TRBV11-2 and J is TRBJ1-1, with D hard to call. V lost 3 bases and J lost 2, with 4 bases in between. This CDR3 is built from 12 residues. Per the germline V gene, CDR1 is SGHAT and CDR2 is FQNNGV. DNA of the CDR3: TGTGCCAGCAGCTTTCTTAACACTGAAGCTTTCTTT. Protein: CASSFLNTEAFF.

The CDR3 DNA is TGTGCCAGCAGCCAACACGCGGGAACCTCCTATGGCTACACCTTC. Its protein product is CASSQHAGTSYGYTF. The chain recombines TRBV3-1 (or the pseudogene TRBV3-2) with TRBJ1-2; the D is unclear. From germline, CDR1 is LGHDT and CDR2 YNNKEL (reference sequence). The CDR3 loop spans 15 amino acids. Trimming cost V 2 bases and J 4 bases, with 14 bases left between them.

The rearrangement uses TRBV11-3 and TRBJ2-7, with D uncertain. The germline V gene has CDR1 SGHNT and CDR2 YENEEA. V shed 2 bases and J shed 3 bases, with 8 bases lying between them. This CDR3 is 13 amino acids long. CDR3 in DNA: TGTGCCAGCAGCTTAAATAGAGTCTACGAGCAGTACTTC. This translates into CASSLNRVYEQYF.

The chain joins TRBV6-5 to TRBJ2-7, with a tentative D call TRBD1 (5 bases). CDR3 length equals 13 residues. V lost 8 bases, J lost 0 bases, and 11 bases lay in between. Looked up from germline, CDR1 is MNHEY and CDR2 is SVGAGI. CDR3 coding DNA: TGTGCCAGCGGTATACAGGTCTCCTACGAGCAGTACTTC. This gives the protein CASGIQVSYEQYF.

The gene calls are TRBV9 and TRBJ1-1; D gene uncertain. Germline V gives CDR1 SGDLS, CDR2 YYNGEE. The CDR3 runs 12 residues. The germline V and J ends were trimmed by 8 bases and 4 bases, with 12 bases remaining between them. The DNA of the CDR3 is TGTGCCAGTGGGGTGGGAGGCACTGAAGCTTTCTTT. It is translated as CASGVGGTEAFF.

The J gene is TRBJ2-5, the V gene TRBV25-1, with TRBD2 identical over 12 bases. This CDR3 comprises 15 residues. Unmatched junction bases numbered 4, after V lost 6 bases and J lost 2 bases. The V gene's germline CDR1 is MGHDK and CDR2 SYGVNS. The CDR3 nucleotides read TGTGCCAGCAGGACTAGCGGGAGCCGGCAAGAGACCCAGTACTTC. This encodes CASRTSGSRQETQYF.

This sequence joins TRBV29-1 and TRBJ1-2; tentative D call: TRBD1 (5 bases). This CDR3 is 12 amino acids long. Trimming stripped 4 bases from V and 2 bases from J, with 8 bases between. CDR1 is SQVTM and CDR2 is ANQGSEA in the germline V gene. This CDR3 reads CSVVAGNYGYTF. The CDR3 DNA is TGCAGCGTTGTGGCAGGGAACTATGGCTACACCTTC. Variable domain in full (rest from reference TRBV29-1 and TRBJ1-2): SAVISQKPSRDICQRGTSLTIQCQVDSQVTMMFWYRQQPGQSLTLIATANQGSEATYESGFVIDKFPISRPNLTFSTLTVSNMSPEDSSIYLCSVVAGNYGYTFGSGTRLTVV.

The V call is TRBV4-1, the J call TRBJ2-5; 8 bases line up with TRBD1. CDR1 and CDR2 from the germline V gene are MGHRA and YSYEKL. V was clipped by 0 bases and J by 5 bases; unmatched bases: 8. The CDR3 totals 16 residues. The CDR3 region is CASSQDLDRGFETQYF. In nucleotides, the CDR3 is TGCGCCAGCAGCCAAGATCTCGACAGGGGATTCGAGACCCAGTACTTC.

This rearrangement joins TRBV7-9 to TRBJ1-2; no clear D. V shed 0 bases and J shed 6 bases, with 8 bases lying between them. Germline CDR1 reads SEHNR; CDR2 reads FQNEAQ (reference sequence). This CDR3 has 13 residues. CDR3 DNA: TGTGCCAGCAGCTTAGCGGTTGGAGATGGCTACACCTTC. It codes for CASSLAVGDGYTF.

The V gene is TRBV27, the J gene TRBJ1-4; 10 positions match TRBD1. Germline assignment: CDR1 MNHEY and CDR2 SMNVEV (reference sequence). This CDR3 contains 15 residues. Trimming at V came to 5 bases and at J to 8 bases, leaving 8 bases not matched to a gene. The CDR3 sequence: CASSPGTGVQEKLFF. DNA for the CDR3: TGTGCCAGCAGTCCCGGGACAGGGGTCCAGGAAAAACTGTTTTTT.

V and J are TRBV5-1 and TRBJ2-7; 10 bases map to TRBD1. Losses at the gene ends were 0 bases for V and 4 bases for J; bases not matched to a gene: 13. The CDR3 is 18 residues long. Germline lookup yields CDR1 SGHRS and CDR2 YFSETQ. CDR3 nucleotides: TGCGCCAGCAGCTTGGGTTATTCGACAGGGGGCTATTGGTACGAGCAGTACTTC. Protein sequence: CASSLGYSTGGYWYEQYF.

The chain joins TRBV6-5 to TRBJ1-2; TRBD1 matches 11 bases. Germline V gene lookup returns CDR1 MNHEY and CDR2 SVGAGI. With 2 bases clipped from V and 8 bases from J, the junction kept 4 bases outside the gene matches. This CDR3 has 14 residues. In DNA form, the CDR3 reads TGTGCCAGCAGTTACCTCGGACAGGGGGCGGGCTACACCTTC. Translating it yields CASSYLGQGAGYTF.

This chain joins TRBV5-1 and TRBJ2-5; 7 nucleotides align to TRBD1. The CDR3 is 16 residues long. After removal of 3 bases from V and 5 bases from J, the junction contained 13 bases not matched to a gene. The germline V gene encodes CDR1 SGHRS and CDR2 YFSETQ. CDR3 sequence: CASSSLGTEMGETQYF. The CDR3 DNA reads as TGCGCCAGCAGCTCACTAGGGACAGAAATGGGGGAGACCCAGTACTTC.

This chain uses TRBV7-9 with TRBJ1-6; D is possibly TRBD1 (5 bases). The CDR3 has 16 residues. Trimming removed 1 base at V and 6 bases at J, with 13 bases between. Germline CDR1 is SEHNR and CDR2 is FQNEAQ (reference sequence). CDR3 in DNA: TGTGCCAGCAGCTTAGAGACGACAGACCGTAATTCACCCCTCCACTTT. Translating gives CASSLETTDRNSPLHF.

The chain combines TRBV3-1 (or the pseudogene TRBV3-2) with TRBJ1-5, with D uncertain. The CDR3 contains 14 residues. The V gene's germline CDR1 is LGHDT and CDR2 YNNKEL (reference sequence). With 1 base removed from V and 7 bases from J, the gap between germline ends came to 11 bases. CDR3 DNA sequence: TGTGCCAGCAGCCAAGGACTGAGAGGCCAGCCCCAGCATTTT. Its protein product is CASSQGLRGQPQHF.

The chain combines TRBV7-3 with TRBJ2-3; 9 bases match TRBD2. The CDR3 has 16 residues. CDR1 and CDR2 (germline): SGHTA, FQGTGA. V lost 5 bases, J lost 0 bases, and 6 bases stayed unmatched. This CDR3 reads CASSRGGASSTDTQYF. In DNA, the CDR3 is TGTGCCAGCAGCCGCGGGGGGGCCTCGAGCACAGATACGCAGTATTTT.

The chain employs TRBV3-1 (or the pseudogene TRBV3-2) and TRBJ1-5; TRBD1 might be the D (5 bases). The V end lost 3 bases, the J end lost 0 bases, and 12 bases lay between the germline ends. The CDR3 is made up of 16 amino acids. CDR1 is LGHDT and CDR2 is YNNKEL in the germline V gene (reference sequence). The chain's CDR3 is CASSQEQAYSNQPQHF. Written as DNA, the CDR3 is TGTGCCAGCAGCCAGGAACAGGCCTATAGCAATCAGCCCCAGCATTTT.

This chain uses TRBV3-1 (or the pseudogene TRBV3-2) with TRBJ2-7, with TRBD2 matching 11 bases. The germline V gene has CDR1 LGHDT and CDR2 YNNKEL (reference sequence). V was pared by 3 bases and J by 6 bases, with 10 bases of the junction left unmatched. This CDR3 spans 16 amino acids. The chain's CDR3 is CASSHQPLAGGGEQYF. The CDR3 DNA reads as TGTGCCAGCAGCCACCAGCCGCTAGCGGGAGGAGGCGAGCAGTACTTC.